Below, 6 T cell receptor beta chains from the same sample are listed, as sequenced in a study of T cell responses to AZD1222 COVID-19 vaccine (dated by TCRdb to about 2021). The receptor library was made with the immunoSEQ multiplex PCR assay. TCRdb holds this immuneACCESS table with in-frame rearrangements only. Some clones are missing; in checked studies, unresolved V genes explain under half, and the rest has no known cause. In this sample the table shows about 88,000 clones, around nine tenths of which occur a single time. The ten largest clonotypes hold about 5% of the sample. Read against the paper, the sample's time point label means: about 28 days (+/-7) after the second vaccine dose. The sample consisted of peripheral blood, taken 28 days after the second AZD1222 dose. These receptors were taken from an adult who received the AZD1222 COVID-19 vaccine.

This chain uses TRBV18 with TRBJ1-5; 7 nucleotides line up with TRBD1. Germline assignment: CDR1 KGHSH and CDR2 LQKENI. There are 14 residues in the CDR3. V shed 3 bases, J shed 3 bases, and the junction held 2 bases outside the gene matches. The CDR3 bases are TGTGCCAGCTCACCGGGACAGAACAATCAGCCCCAGCATTTT. Protein: CASSPGQNNQPQHF.

This rearrangement joins TRBV19 to TRBJ1-2; D not resolved. The CDR3 has 13 amino acids. Germline V gives CDR1 LNHDA, CDR2 SQIVND (reference sequence). Trimming removed 5 bases at V and 4 bases at J, with 11 bases between. DNA for the CDR3: TGTGCCAGTAGTGACGCGGGCCCCTATGGCTACACCTTC. It is translated as CASSDAGPYGYTF.

The chain carries TRBV12-3 or TRBV12-4 and TRBJ2-5, with D tentatively TRBD1 (6 bases). With 4 bases removed from V and 4 bases from J, the gap between germline ends came to 7 bases. The CDR3 length is 12 residues. CDR3 DNA: TGTGCCAGCAGTTCCAGGGGAGAGACCCAGTACTTC. The encoded protein is CASSSRGETQYF.

The chain recombines TRBV19 with TRBJ2-4, with TRBD1 identical over 8 bases. The CDR3 sequence is 13 residues long. From germline, CDR1 is LNHDA and CDR2 SQIVND (reference sequence). With V trimmed by 7 bases and J by 8 bases, 7 bases remained unmatched. The CDR3 region is CASTPETGDIQYF. CDR3 bases: TGTGCCAGTACCCCTGAGACAGGGGACATTCAGTACTTC.

The V gene is TRBV12-3 or TRBV12-4, the J gene TRBJ2-1; no definite D call. There are 12 residues in the CDR3. The V end lost 1 base, the J end lost 15 bases, and 13 bases lay between the germline ends. CDR3 bases: TGTGCCAGCAGTTTAGAGCCCTTTTTACTGTTCTTC. Translating gives CASSLEPFLLFF.

The table lists this clone with a few counts. J is TRBJ2-7 and V is TRBV7-2; 12 bases agree with TRBD2. Germline V lookup: CDR1 SGHTA, CDR2 FQGNSA. J gave up 0 bases and V 8 bases, and 8 bases lay outside the gene matches. The CDR3 length is 16 residues. This CDR3 is CASFGLAGTISYEQYF. The CDR3 DNA reads as TGTGCCAGCTTCGGACTAGCGGGGACGATCTCCTACGAGCAGTACTTC.